The T cell receptor beta chain under discussion was sequenced for a study of T cells after yellow fever vaccination. Study context: Low-cell-number fractions were prepared with SMART-Seq v4 Ultra Low Input.

Using its own MiXCR run on the 5' RACE reads, TCRdb lists one record per CDR3 protein. The repertoire holds almost 600,000 distinct CDR3 sequences, with roughly 13% as singletons. The sample consisted of PBMCs, taken on the day of the yellow fever booster vaccination. This TCR derives from a man under 40 who received the YFV17D yellow fever vaccine.

This chain's CDR3 is CATSDVGHGYTF. The CDR3 nucleotides are TGTGCCACCAGTGATGTGGGGCACGGCTACACCTTC. V is TRBV24-1 and J is TRBJ1-2, with a possible D match to TRBD1 (5 bases). Deletions cut 3 bases from V and 8 bases from J, with 9 bases between. CDR1 and CDR2 from the germline V gene are KGHDR and SFDVKD. The length of the CDR3 is 12 residues.